This is a list of T cell receptor beta chains from one sample in a study of T cells in Graves' hyperthyroidism and ophthalmopathy. A single record per CDR3 protein comes from TCRdb applying MiXCR to the multiplex PCR reads. This table has roughly 710,000 distinct CDR3 sequences, about 35% appearing once. Sequencing used blood. These receptors came from a woman in her forties with Graves' hyperthyroidism. CDR3s include the opening cysteine and the closing phenylalanine or tryptophan. D genes are given only for firm matches. For some rows the clone size is stated as once, few or many, or as a class when expanded; others skip it.

clone_size d_call j_call cdr3_length v_call cdr3_aa cdr3_nt
- - TRBJ2-2 14 TRBV4-1 CASSQATNTGELFF TGCGCCAGCAGCCAAGCAACGAACACCGGGGAGCTGTTTTTT
many TRBD1 TRBJ1-5 15 TRBV7-9 CASRPGQGPNQPQHF TGTGCCAGCAGACCCGGACAGGGGCCCAATCAGCCCCAGCATTTT
- - TRBJ1-4 16 TRBV10-3 CAISDLARKYNEKLFF TGTGCCATCAGTGATCTAGCGAGGAAGTACAATGAAAAACTGTTTTTT
- TRBD2 TRBJ2-5 13 TRBV10-1 CAIGGAGEETQYF TGTGCCATCGGGGGGGCCGGGGAAGAGACCCAGTACTTC
- - TRBJ2-1 13 TRBV7-2 CASSLAEYNEQFF TGTGCCAGCAGCTTAGCAGAGTACAATGAGCAGTTCTTC
- - TRBJ1-1 15 TRBV11-3 CASSSRTEWATEAFF TGTGCCAGCAGCTCACGGACTGAATGGGCCACTGAAGCTTTCTTT
few - TRBJ2-2 13 TRBV6-6 CASSRQASGELFF TGTGCCAGCAGTCGACAGGCAAGCGGGGAGCTGTTTTTT
few - TRBJ1-1 16 TRBV9 CASSEDRLKSNTEAFF TGTGCCAGCAGCGAAGACCGACTCAAATCGAACACTGAAGCTTTCTTT
- - TRBJ2-2 13 TRBV10-3 CAISEGGSGELFF TGTGCCATCAGTGAAGGAGGGTCGGGCGAGCTGTTTTTT
- - TRBJ1-1 16 TRBV9 CASSVGPTGLSTEAFF TGTGCCAGCAGCGTAGGTCCAACAGGTTTGTCCACTGAAGCTTTCTTT
- TRBD1 TRBJ2-5 14 TRBV7-6 CASSLWTGAETQYF TGTGCCAGCAGCTTATGGACAGGCGCGGAGACCCAGTACTTC
- TRBD1 TRBJ2-2 14 TRBV24-1 CASSADRDTGELFF TGTGCCAGCAGTGCCGACAGGGACACCGGGGAGCTGTTTTTT
- TRBD1 TRBJ2-5 12 TRBV10-3 CATGTGGETQYF TGTGCCACCGGGACAGGGGGAGAGACCCAGTACTTC
- - TRBJ1-6 16 TRBV7-9 CASSTDSGSYNSPLHF TGTGCCAGCAGCACGGACAGCGGCTCCTATAATTCACCCCTCCACTTT
few TRBD1 TRBJ1-4 17 TRBV9 CASSVGQPAGGNEKLFF TGTGCCAGCAGCGTAGGACAGCCCGCAGGGGGAAATGAAAAACTGTTTTTT
many - TRBJ1-5 15 TRBV4-1 CASSQDGGVDQPQHF TGCGCCAGCAGCCAAGATGGAGGAGTGGATCAGCCCCAGCATTTT
few TRBD1 TRBJ1-2 14 TRBV27 CASGAGTGIVGYTF TGTGCCAGCGGGGCCGGGACAGGGATCGTAGGCTACACCTTC
- TRBD2 TRBJ2-7 14 TRBV7-2 CASSLTRGAYGQYF TGTGCCAGCAGCTTAACGCGGGGGGCCTACGGGCAGTACTTC
few TRBD1 TRBJ1-1 14 TRBV30 CAWSVGTANTEAFF TGTGCCTGGAGCGTCGGGACAGCGAACACTGAAGCTTTCTTT
- - TRBJ1-1 12 TRBV24-1 CATSDSDTEASF TGTGCCACCAGTGATTCGGACACTGAAGCTTCCTTT
many - TRBJ2-7 14 TRBV2 CASTLRGVYYEQYF TGTGCCAGCACTCTACGTGGGGTCTACTACGAGCAGTACTTC
few - TRBJ1-6 13 TRBV27 CASSPPQWSPLHF TGTGCCAGCAGTCCTCCCCAATGGTCACCCCTCCACTTT
- TRBD1 TRBJ1-1 17 TRBV6-2/TRBV6-3 CASSRQGELGFNTEAFF TGTGCCAGCAGTCGACAGGGGGAATTGGGTTTTAACACTGAAGCTTTCTTT
many - TRBJ2-7 13 TRBV5-1 CASTNQPGSQQYF TGCGCCAGCACCAACCAACCGGGTTCCCAGCAGTACTTC
many - TRBJ1-2 13 TRBV9 CASSNTTNYGYTF TGTGCCAGCAGTAACACTACTAACTATGGCTACACCTTC
many TRBD2 TRBJ2-7 16 TRBV5-1 CASSSGLATFLGEQYF TGCGCCAGCAGCTCGGGACTAGCTACCTTCCTTGGCGAGCAGTACTTC
many TRBD1 TRBJ1-2 13 TRBV2 CASTGQGASGYTF TGTGCCAGCACGGGACAGGGGGCGAGTGGCTACACCTTC
- TRBD1 TRBJ1-4 16 TRBV7-9 CASSWDRGPVHEKLFF TGTGCCAGCAGCTGGGACAGGGGGCCAGTCCACGAAAAACTGTTTTTT
- - TRBJ1-1 15 TRBV7-6 CASSALGAMNTEAFF TGTGCCAGCAGCGCGTTGGGAGCAATGAACACTGAAGCTTTCTTT
- TRBD2 TRBJ2-2 13 TRBV25-1 CASGRGRTGELFF TGTGCCAGCGGGAGGGGTCGCACCGGGGAGCTGTTTTTT
- TRBD2 TRBJ2-7 17 TRBV20-1 CSAGLMALAGWTYEQYF TGCAGTGCTGGCCTGATGGCTCTAGCGGGGTGGACCTACGAGCAGTACTTC
many - TRBJ2-2 15 TRBV7-2 CASSQVSYSTGELFF TGTGCCAGCAGCCAAGTCTCGTACAGCACCGGGGAGCTGTTTTTT
- TRBD1 TRBJ2-7 15 TRBV29-1 CSVELTTGHSYEQYF TGCAGCGTTGAACTCACGACAGGGCACTCCTACGAGCAGTACTTC
- - TRBJ2-2 12 TRBV19 CAGPGWTGELFF TGTGCCGGCCCGGGGTGGACCGGGGAGCTGTTTTTT
few - TRBJ1-6 14 TRBV3-2 CASSLDPYNSPLHF TGTGCCAGCAGCCTCGATCCATATAATTCACCCCTCCACTTT
few - TRBJ2-7 14 TRBV6-5 CASTLPVFGSEQYF TGTGCCAGCACCCTACCGGTTTTCGGGTCCGAGCAGTACTTC
few - TRBJ1-2 16 TRBV6-2/TRBV6-3 CASSYLPAGSNYGYTF TGTGCCAGCAGTTACTTACCGGCGGGGTCGAACTATGGCTACACCTTC
- - TRBJ2-2 14 TRBV2 CASWITRGTGELFF TGTGCCAGTTGGATCACTAGAGGCACCGGGGAGCTGTTTTTT
few - TRBJ1-4 13 TRBV20-1 CSARETVNEKLFF TGCAGTGCTAGGGAGACAGTAAATGAAAAACTGTTTTTT
- - TRBJ2-2 14 TRBV10-3 CASSVVTDAGELFF TGTGCCAGCAGTGTAGTAACGGATGCCGGGGAGCTGTTTTTT
few - TRBJ1-4 14 TRBV4-3 CASSQDMPPEKLFF TGCGCCAGCAGCCAAGATATGCCGCCCGAAAAACTGTTTTTT
many - TRBJ1-2 16 TRBV7-9 CASSARAEGFRYGYTF TGTGCCAGCAGCGCCCGAGCTGAGGGATTTCGGTATGGCTACACCTTC
- TRBD2 TRBJ2-2 18 TRBV20-1 CSARTSGYVGANTGELFF TGCAGTGCTAGGACTAGCGGTTACGTGGGCGCGAACACCGGGGAGCTGTTTTTT
many TRBD2 TRBJ2-7 13 TRBV29-1 CSVISGSSYEQYF TGCAGCGTTATTAGCGGGAGCTCCTACGAGCAGTACTTC
many - TRBJ1-1 15 TRBV7-9 CASSLGGVGDTEAFF TGTGCCAGCAGCTTAGGAGGGGTGGGGGACACTGAAGCTTTCTTT
many - TRBJ2-7 14 TRBV12-3/TRBV12-4 CASSLTEQTYEQYF TGTGCCAGCAGTTTAACAGAACAGACCTACGAGCAGTACTTC
- - TRBJ1-1 15 TRBV12-3/TRBV12-4 CASSLIQGGTGEAFF TGTGCCAGCAGTTTAATCCAGGGTGGGACGGGTGAAGCTTTCTTT
- - TRBJ1-3 16 TRBV10-3 CAILGAAGARENTIYF TGTGCCATCCTGGGCGCCGCTGGGGCGCGTGAAAACACCATATATTTT